The TCR beta chain described here comes from a study of blood T cell repertoires in COVID-19. Study information: Specimens from acute and convalescent COVID-19 originated in the United States, Italy and Spain. In each case, the material was cDNA or gDNA derived from T cells, B-cell-depleted T cells, or PBMCs.

As processed by the authors: Quantification of nucleated cells was approximated via reference gene primer amplification. The assay was immunoSEQ multiplex PCR, and TCRdb's table has in-frame clones only and misses some. V and J calls and clone size come straight from that table; D and trimming were deduced from the DNA. The sample lists 95,000 to 110,000 clones, 75% to 90% occurring once. V was clipped by 5 bases and J by 9 bases, with 11 bases between them. The length of the CDR3 is 12 residues. CDR1 is LNHDA, CDR2 SQIVND, per germline (reference sequence). The V gene is TRBV19, the J gene TRBJ2-1, with D tentatively TRBD1 (5 bases). This receptor was obtained from a human donor in a cohort sampled during active or convalescent COVID-19. Sequencing input: peripheral blood. CDR3 in DNA: TGTGCCAGTAGTCCCCAGGGTGGTGAGCAGTTCTTC. Protein: CASSPQGGEQFF.